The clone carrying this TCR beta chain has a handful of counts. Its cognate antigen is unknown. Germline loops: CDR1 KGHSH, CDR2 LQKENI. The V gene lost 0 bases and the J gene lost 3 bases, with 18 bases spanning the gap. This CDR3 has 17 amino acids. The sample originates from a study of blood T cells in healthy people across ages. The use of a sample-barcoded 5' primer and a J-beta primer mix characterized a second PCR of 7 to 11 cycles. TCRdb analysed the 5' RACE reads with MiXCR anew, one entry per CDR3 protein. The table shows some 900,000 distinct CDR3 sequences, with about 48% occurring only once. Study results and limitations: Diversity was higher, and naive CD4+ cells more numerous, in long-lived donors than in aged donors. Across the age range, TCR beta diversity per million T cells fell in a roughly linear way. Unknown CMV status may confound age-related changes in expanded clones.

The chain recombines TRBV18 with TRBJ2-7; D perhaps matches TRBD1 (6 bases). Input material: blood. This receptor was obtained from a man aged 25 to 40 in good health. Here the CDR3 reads CASSPPTQPGHIYEQYF. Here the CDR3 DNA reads TGTGCCAGCTCACCACCGACCCAACCGGGACACATCTACGAGCAGTACTTC.